There are a few counts of the clone carrying this TCR beta chain. Here immunoSEQ multiplex PCR was the method, and the copy in TCRdb shows in-frame clones only, minus some. The data hold 65,000 to 85,000 clones, with 94% observed a single time. These data are taken from a study of technical replicates of blood from a handful of donors. The CDR3 is 15 amino acids. The ends were cut back, 3 bases at V and 9 bases at J, with 18 bases in the middle. Germline V gene data show CDR1 as MDHEN and CDR2 as SYDVKM. J is TRBJ2-4 and V is TRBV28; no clear D gene. The sequencing sample was made of T cells isolated from PBMCs. This sequence was found in a human donor in good health. CDR3 in DNA: TGTGCCAGCAGTTTGGGCGTTGGCGATTTACCCATTCAGTACTTC. It translates to CASSLGVGDLPIQYF.